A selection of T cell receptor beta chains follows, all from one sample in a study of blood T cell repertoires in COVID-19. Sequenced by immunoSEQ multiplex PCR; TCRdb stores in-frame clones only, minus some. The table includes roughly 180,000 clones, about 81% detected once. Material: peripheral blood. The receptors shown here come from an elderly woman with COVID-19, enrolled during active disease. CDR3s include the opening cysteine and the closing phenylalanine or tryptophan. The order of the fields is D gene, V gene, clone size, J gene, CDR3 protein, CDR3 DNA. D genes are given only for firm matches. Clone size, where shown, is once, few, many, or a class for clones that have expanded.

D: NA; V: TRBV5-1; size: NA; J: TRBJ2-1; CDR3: CASSIYTAYNEQFF; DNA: TGCGCCAGCAGCATTTATACAGCATACAATGAGCAGTTCTTC
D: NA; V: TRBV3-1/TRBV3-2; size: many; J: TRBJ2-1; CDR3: CASSLPPPGPGVEQFF; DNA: TGTGCCAGCAGCCTTCCTCCCCCGGGACCGGGAGTTGAGCAGTTCTTC
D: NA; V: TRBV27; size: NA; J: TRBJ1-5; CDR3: CASSFRQGNQPQHF; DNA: TGTGCCAGCAGTTTTAGGCAGGGCAATCAGCCCCAGCATTTT
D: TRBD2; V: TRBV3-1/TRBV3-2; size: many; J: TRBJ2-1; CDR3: CASSQDPDLAGAYNEQFF; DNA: TGTGCCAGCAGCCAAGACCCAGACCTAGCGGGAGCCTACAATGAGCAGTTCTTC
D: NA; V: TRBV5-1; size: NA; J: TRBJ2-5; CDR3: CASRLEETQYF; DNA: TGCGCCAGCAGACTTGAGGAGACCCAGTACTTC
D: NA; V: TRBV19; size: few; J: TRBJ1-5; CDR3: CASSHRGGGQPQHF; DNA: TGTGCCAGTAGTCATCGGGGGGGCGGTCAGCCCCAGCATTTT
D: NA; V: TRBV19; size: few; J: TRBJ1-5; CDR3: CASSKSSGVNQPQHF; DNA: TGTGCCAGTAGTAAATCGTCAGGGGTCAATCAGCCCCAGCATTTT
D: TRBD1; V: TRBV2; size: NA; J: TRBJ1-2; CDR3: CASSVRTGFGYTF; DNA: TGTGCCAGCAGTGTACGGACAGGGTTTGGCTACACCTTC
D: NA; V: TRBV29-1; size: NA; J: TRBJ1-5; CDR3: CSVEPLPGQPQHF; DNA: TGCAGCGTTGAACCCCTACCAGGTCAGCCCCAGCATTTT
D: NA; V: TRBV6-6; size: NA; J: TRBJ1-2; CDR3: CASSTQFGGSNYGYTF; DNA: TGTGCCAGCAGTACCCAGTTTGGGGGGTCTAACTATGGCTACACCTTC
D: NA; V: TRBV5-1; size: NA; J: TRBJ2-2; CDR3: CASAMGVNTGELFF; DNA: TGCGCCAGCGCCATGGGCGTGAACACCGGGGAGCTGTTTTTT
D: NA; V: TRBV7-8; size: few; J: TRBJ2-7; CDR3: CASSPLQVRREQYF; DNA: TGTGCCAGCAGCCCATTACAGGTACGGCGCGAGCAGTACTTC
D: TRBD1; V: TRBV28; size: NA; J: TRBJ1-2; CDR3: CASSLAGGRAYGYTF; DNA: TGTGCCAGCAGTTTAGCAGGGGGCAGGGCTTATGGCTACACCTTC
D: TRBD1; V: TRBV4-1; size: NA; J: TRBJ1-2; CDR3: CASSSRLRDRVWKGYTF; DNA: TGCGCCAGCAGCTCCCGGCTTCGGGACAGGGTATGGAAGGGCTACACCTTC
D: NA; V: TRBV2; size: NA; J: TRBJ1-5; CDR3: CASSEGTPQPQHF; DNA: TGTGCCAGCAGTGAGGGCACCCCGCAGCCCCAGCATTTT
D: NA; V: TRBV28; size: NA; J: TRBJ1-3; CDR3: CASIDSGSQVSGNTIYF; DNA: TGTGCCAGCATCGACTCGGGTTCCCAAGTCTCTGGAAACACCATATATTTT
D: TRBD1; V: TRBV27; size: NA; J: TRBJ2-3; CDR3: CASRPPGQPASDTQYF; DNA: TGTGCCAGCAGGCCGCCGGGACAGCCCGCCTCAGATACGCAGTATTTT
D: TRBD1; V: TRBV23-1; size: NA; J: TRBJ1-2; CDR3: CASIMRPQTGYYGYTF; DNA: TGCGCCAGCATAATGCGGCCTCAGACAGGGTACTATGGCTACACCTTC
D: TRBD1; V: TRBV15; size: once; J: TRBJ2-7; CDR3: CATSTGGTGYEQYF; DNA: TGTGCCACCAGCACAGGGGGTACTGGGTACGAGCAGTACTTC
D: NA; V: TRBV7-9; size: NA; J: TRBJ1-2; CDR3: CASSSYWGQGNYGYTF; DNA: TGTGCCAGCAGCTCTTACTGGGGGCAGGGAAACTATGGCTACACCTTC
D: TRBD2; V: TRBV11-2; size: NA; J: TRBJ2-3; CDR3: CASSQGLVLSTDTQYF; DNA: TGTGCCAGCAGCCAGGGACTAGTTCTCTCCACAGATACGCAGTATTTT
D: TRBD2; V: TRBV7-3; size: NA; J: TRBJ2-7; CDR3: CASSRESGDSYEQYF; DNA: TGTGCCAGCAGCCGGGAAAGCGGGGACTCCTACGAGCAGTACTTC
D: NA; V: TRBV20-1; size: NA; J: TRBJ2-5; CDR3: CSAKEWETQYF; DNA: TGCAGTGCTAAGGAGTGGGAGACCCAGTACTTC
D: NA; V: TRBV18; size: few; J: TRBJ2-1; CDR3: CASSLARYNEQFF; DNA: TGTGCCAGCTCACTGGCTCGCTACAATGAGCAGTTCTTC
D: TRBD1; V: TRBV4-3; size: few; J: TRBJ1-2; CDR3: CASSQQTGTGNGYTF; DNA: TGCGCCAGCAGCCAACAAACCGGGACAGGGAACGGCTACACCTTC
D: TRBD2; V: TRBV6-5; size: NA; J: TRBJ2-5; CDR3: CASKKPSGGDETQYF; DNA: TGTGCCAGCAAAAAACCTAGCGGGGGGGATGAGACCCAGTACTTC
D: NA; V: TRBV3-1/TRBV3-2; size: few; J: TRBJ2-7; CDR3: CASSQDKDWSYEQYF; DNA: TGTGCCAGCAGCCAAGATAAGGACTGGTCCTACGAGCAGTACTTC
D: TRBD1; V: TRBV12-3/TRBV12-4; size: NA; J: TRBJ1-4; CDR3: CASSFRQGEKLFF; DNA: TGTGCCAGCAGTTTCCGACAGGGGGAAAAACTGTTTTTT